A single T cell receptor (beta chain) is shown here with its context. The V end lost 3 bases, the J end lost 8 bases, and 13 bases lay between the germline ends. In germline, CDR1 is MNHEY, CDR2 SMNVEV (reference sequence). The CDR3 runs to 14 residues. Clones were sequenced by immunoSEQ multiplex PCR, and TCRdb holds only the in-frame ones, with some missing. Among over 60,000 clones listed, around 90% were seen once. The data derive from a study of radiotherapy plus CTLA-4 blockade in lung cancer. In the study overall: Objective responses emerged in 18% of patients, and 31% attained disease control.

The chain carries TRBV27 and TRBJ1-4; D is perhaps TRBD1 (6 bases). The clonotype comes from a human donor with non-small cell lung cancer who had stable disease on radiotherapy plus ipilimumab. Sequences were derived from peripheral blood, sampled from a patient treated with radiotherapy plus ipilimumab. The CDR3 DNA follows: TGTGCCAGCAGTTTCGGGGGCGCGGGCGAAAAACTGTTTTTT. It specifies CASSFGGAGEKLFF.